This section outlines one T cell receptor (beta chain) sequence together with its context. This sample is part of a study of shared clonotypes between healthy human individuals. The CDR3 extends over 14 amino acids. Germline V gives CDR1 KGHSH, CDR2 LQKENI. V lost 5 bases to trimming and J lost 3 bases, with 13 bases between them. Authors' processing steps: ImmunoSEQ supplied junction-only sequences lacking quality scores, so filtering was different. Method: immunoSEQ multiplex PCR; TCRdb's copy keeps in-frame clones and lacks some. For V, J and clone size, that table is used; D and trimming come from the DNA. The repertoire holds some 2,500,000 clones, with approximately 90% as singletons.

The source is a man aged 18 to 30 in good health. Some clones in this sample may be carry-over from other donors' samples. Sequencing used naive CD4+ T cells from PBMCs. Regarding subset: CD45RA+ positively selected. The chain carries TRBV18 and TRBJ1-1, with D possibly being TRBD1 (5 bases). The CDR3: CASSADGGDTEAFF. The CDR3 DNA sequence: TGTGCCAGCTCAGCGGACGGGGGGGACACTGAAGCTTTCTTT.